These T cell receptor beta chains were read from a single sample in a study of blood T cell repertoires in COVID-19. Profiling relied on immunoSEQ multiplex PCR, and the TCRdb table lists in-frame clones only, not all of them. The repertoire includes 150,000 to 200,000 clones, just under 80% of them detected once, and 2.5% to 3% sits in the top ten. Sequencing was done on a sample of peripheral blood. These TCRs come from a woman aged 80 or older with active or convalescent COVID-19. CDR3s include the opening cysteine and the closing phenylalanine or tryptophan. The D gene is left open where the match is weak. Rows give clone size only sometimes, using once, few, many, or a class for an expanded clone.

D gene	clone size	J gene	V gene	CDR3 DNA	CDR3 protein
TRBD1	.	TRBJ1-2	TRBV7-8	TGTGCCAGCAGCCTCGGACAGGTGAAATATGGCTACACCTTC	CASSLGQVKYGYTF
TRBD1	.	TRBJ1-4	TRBV28	TGTGCCAGCAGTTTACCAGGGGGATTGGATGAAAAACTGTTTTTT	CASSLPGGLDEKLFF
.	.	TRBJ1-2	TRBV30	TGTGCCTGGAGTGCAGGGAACTATGGCTACACCTTC	CAWSAGNYGYTF
.	.	TRBJ1-1	TRBV3-1/TRBV3-2	TGTGCCAGCAGCCATGGGGGGACTGAAGCTTTCTTT	CASSHGGTEAFF
TRBD1	.	TRBJ2-5	TRBV5-6	TGTGCCAGCAGCTTGGTAGGGGGCGGAAAGACCCAGTACTTC	CASSLVGGGKTQYF
TRBD2	.	TRBJ2-3	TRBV28	TGTGCCAGCAGTACTGGAAATAGCGGGGGCGATACGCAGTATTTT	CASSTGNSGGDTQYF
.	.	TRBJ2-1	TRBV6-1	TGTGCCAGCAGTGAAAGGGGTTACAATGAGCAGTTCTTC	CASSERGYNEQFF
.	.	TRBJ2-2	TRBV19	TGTGCCAGTAGTATAGCAGGGGTCACCGGGGAGCTGTTTTTT	CASSIAGVTGELFF
.	once	TRBJ2-7	TRBV6-5	TGTGCCAGCAGCGCGGACATAATGTACGAGCAGTACTTC	CASSADIMYEQYF
TRBD2	.	TRBJ2-5	TRBV5-1	TGCGCCAGCAGCCCGTCGTTGACTAGCGATGAGACCCAGTACTTC	CASSPSLTSDETQYF